This T cell receptor (beta chain) was recorded in a study of blood T cell repertoires in COVID-19. Study in general: Acute and convalescent COVID-19 samples came from the United States, Italy and Spain. Nucleic acid was either cDNA or gDNA, and it came from T cells, B-cell-depleted T cells, or PBMCs.

Generated by immunoSEQ multiplex PCR, the TCRdb table keeps only in-frame clones and is missing some. The profile shows some 100,000 clones, over 70% of them singletons. The sequenced material came from peripheral blood. The sequence was collected from a woman between 45 and 65 years old with acute or convalescent COVID-19.

CDR3 coding DNA: TGTGCCTGGAGTCGCCAGGGCACAACTAATGAAAAACTGTTTTTT. Residues: CAWSRQGTTNEKLFF. V gene TRBV30 combines with J gene TRBJ1-4, with a weak D call TRBD1 (5 bases). Germline CDR1 is GTSNPN and CDR2 is SVGIG (reference sequence). The CDR3 spans 15 residues. Deletions cut 2 bases from V and 0 bases from J, with 10 bases between.